These 30 T cell receptor beta chains were sequenced from one sample in a study of blood T cell repertoires in COVID-19. Measured with immunoSEQ multiplex PCR; TCRdb has only the in-frame clones, and not every one. The table includes 300,000 to 400,000 clones, approximately 91% detected once. The sequencing sample was made of PBMCs or T cells enriched from blood (not recorded which). These receptors were obtained from a woman aged 30 to 39 who had been exposed to COVID-19.

This clone was found once. The chain uses TRBV3-1 (or the pseudogene TRBV3-2) and TRBJ2-5, with D perhaps matching TRBD2 (6 bases). Germline V gene sequence: CDR1 LGHDT, CDR2 YNNKEL (reference sequence). CDR3 length: 13 residues. V lost 1 base, J lost 7 bases, and 10 bases lay in between. CDR3 in DNA: TGTGCCAGCAGCCAAGGGGACTTCGCGACCCAGTACTTC. The encoded protein is CASSQGDFATQYF.

This chain links TRBV2 with TRBJ2-3, with 7 bases matching TRBD2. The CDR3 runs to 15 residues. Germline CDR1 reads SNHLY; CDR2 reads FYNNEI. V shed 7 bases, J shed 0 bases, and the junction held 7 bases outside the gene matches. The CDR3 sequence is CASNPGLPSTDTQYF. The CDR3, as DNA: TGTGCCAGCAATCCGGGACTACCGAGCACAGATACGCAGTATTTT.

CDR3 protein: CASSLDGAYNEQFF. The DNA for the CDR3 is TGTGCCAGCAGCTTGGACGGGGCCTACAATGAGCAGTTCTTC. V and J are TRBV7-6 and TRBJ2-1, with TRBD2 as a possible D gene (5 bases). CDR3 length equals 14 residues. Germline V gene sequence: CDR1 SGHVS, CDR2 FNYEAQ. V lost 3 bases to trimming and J lost 2 bases, with 8 bases between them.

This clone was detected a few times. The chain links TRBV29-1 to TRBJ1-4; D might be TRBD1 (5 bases). V shed 2 bases and J shed 8 bases, with 12 bases lying between them. This CDR3 is built from 13 residues. Germline CDR1 SQVTM, CDR2 ANQGSEA. The CDR3 DNA is TGCAGCGTTGAAAGGCAGGGTGGCGAAAAACTGTTTTTT. This gives the protein CSVERQGGEKLFF.

The V gene is TRBV18, the J gene TRBJ2-7; 8 bases agree with TRBD1. This CDR3 region has 15 residues. In germline, CDR1 is KGHSH, CDR2 LQKENI. Losses at the gene ends were 0 bases for V and 6 bases for J; bases not matched to a gene: 7. The CDR3 protein is CASSPPTGVLGEQYF. In DNA form, the CDR3 reads TGTGCCAGCTCACCACCGACAGGGGTGTTGGGCGAGCAGTACTTC.

There are a few counts of this clone. V and J are TRBV6-1 and TRBJ2-7; TRBD2 matches 7 bases. The V gene's germline CDR1 is MNHNS and CDR2 SASEGT. This CDR3 spans 12 amino acids. The junction had 4 bases not matched to a gene; V was cut back by 6 bases and J by 5 bases. The DNA of the CDR3 is TGTGCCAGCAGCCCCCGGGGGGACGAGCAGTACTTC. Its protein is CASSPRGDEQYF.

V usage is TRBV19 and J usage is TRBJ2-1; D is perhaps TRBD2 (5 bases). The V end was cut by 5 bases, the J end by 2 bases, with 13 bases between. The germline gives CDR1 LNHDA, CDR2 SQIVND (reference sequence). The CDR3 has 15 amino acids. The CDR3 protein is CASSYSSGPYNEQFF. DNA for the CDR3: TGTGCCAGTAGTTATTCCAGCGGACCCTACAATGAGCAGTTCTTC.

The V gene is TRBV3-1 (or the pseudogene TRBV3-2), the J gene TRBJ1-3, with TRBD1 matching 9 bases. V was clipped by 6 bases and J by 3 bases; unmatched bases: 3. CDR3 length equals 14 residues. Germline V gives CDR1 LGHDT, CDR2 YNNKEL (reference sequence). CDR3 amino acids: CASRPGQGGNTIYF. As DNA, the CDR3 is TGTGCCAGCAGACCGGGACAGGGTGGAAACACCATATATTTT.

The chain employs TRBV5-4 and TRBJ2-5; TRBD2 matches at 11 bases. The CDR3 is 16 residues long. Germline loops: CDR1 SGHNT, CDR2 YYREEE (reference sequence). V lost 0 bases, J lost 5 bases, and 6 bases stayed unmatched. The CDR3 here is CASSLVAGGLAETQYF. The CDR3 DNA follows: TGTGCCAGCAGCTTGGTAGCGGGGGGGCTCGCGGAGACCCAGTACTTC.

The chain combines TRBV7-9 with TRBJ2-3, with 9 bases fitting TRBD2. This CDR3 contains 17 residues. Germline CDR1 SEHNR, CDR2 FQNEAQ (reference sequence). V dropped 8 bases and J dropped 0; count of bases not matched to a gene: 12. CDR3 bases: TGTGCCAGCGACGTCCCGGGACTAGCCGATAGCACAGATACGCAGTATTTT. Protein sequence: CASDVPGLADSTDTQYF.

The chain employs TRBV6-4 and TRBJ1-1; TRBD1 is a possible D gene (6 bases). V lost 4 bases to trimming and J lost 1 base, with 10 bases between them. The CDR3 length is 14 residues. The V gene's germline CDR1 is MRHNA and CDR2 SNTAGT. DNA for the CDR3: TGTGCCAGCAGTGCGGACAGTTCGAACACTGAAGCTTTCTTT. It specifies CASSADSSNTEAFF.

The CDR3 nucleotides are TGTGCCAGCAGCTTGGTGGTAGCGGACCTCTACAATGAGCAGTTCTTC. Translation gives CASSLVVADLYNEQFF. The V call is TRBV5-6, the J call TRBJ2-1; maybe TRBD2 (6 bases). Germline CDR1 is SGHDT and CDR2 is YYEEEE. V was cut by 0 bases and J by 3 bases, with 13 bases left in between. The length of the CDR3 is 16 residues.

A few counts support this clone. V and J are TRBV4-1 and TRBJ2-1; 10 nucleotides align to TRBD2. This CDR3 is built from 15 residues. J lost 5 bases, V lost 6 bases, and 7 bases had no gene match. Germline-derived CDR1 and CDR2 are MGHRA and YSYEKL. The CDR3 nucleotides are TGCGCCAGCAGAGTAGCGGGGGGACCTAACAATGAGCAGTTCTTC. This gives the protein CASRVAGGPNNEQFF.

The chain has TRBV7-9 and TRBJ1-3, with 7 nucleotides matching TRBD1. The germline V gene has CDR1 SEHNR and CDR2 FQNEAQ (reference sequence). The V gene end was trimmed by 5 bases and the J gene end by 6 bases; junction bases not matched to a gene: 13. This CDR3 is built from 16 residues. The CDR3 DNA sequence: TGTGCCAGCAGCCCTAGACGAAACAGGGGAGAAAACACCATATATTTT. Amino acids: CASSPRRNRGENTIYF.

The V call is TRBV18, the J call TRBJ1-5, with TRBD1 matching 8 bases. This CDR3 comprises 13 residues. J gave up 7 bases and V 3 bases, and 2 bases lay outside the gene matches. Germline CDR1 reads KGHSH; CDR2 reads LQKENI. CDR3 nucleotides: TGTGCCAGCTCACCGGACAGGGAGCAGCCCCAGCATTTT. Translated: CASSPDREQPQHF.

The chain links TRBV5-4 to TRBJ1-1; D gene uncertain. This CDR3 comprises 14 residues. Trimming removed 0 bases from V and 2 bases from J, with 8 bases in between. Looked up from germline, CDR1 is SGHNT and CDR2 is YYREEE (reference sequence). CDR3 loop: CASSLVTANTEAFF. The CDR3, as DNA: TGTGCCAGCAGCTTGGTAACAGCTAACACTGAAGCTTTCTTT.

V is TRBV10-3 and J is TRBJ1-2; D gene uncertain. CDR1 and CDR2 (germline): ENHRY, SYGVKD. Trimming stripped 3 bases from V and 5 bases from J, with 10 bases between. The CDR3 has 13 amino acids. The CDR3 DNA reads as TGTGCCATCAGTGAAGGGTCGGGATATGGCTACACCTTC. It encodes CAISEGSGYGYTF.

This clone was seen just once. J is TRBJ2-1 and V is TRBV20-1; 7 bases are a match to TRBD2. The length of the CDR3 is 14 residues. With 3 bases clipped from V and 7 bases from J, the junction kept 9 bases outside the gene matches. Germline V CDR1 and CDR2: DFQATT, SNEGSKA (reference sequence). CDR3: CSASRRLAANEQFF. The CDR3 bases are TGCAGTGCTAGTCGACGACTAGCTGCTAATGAGCAGTTCTTC.

This chain uses TRBV6-5 with TRBJ2-7; the D gene is possibly TRBD2 (7 bases). V was clipped by 6 bases and J by 7 bases, with 16 bases between them. CDR3 length equals 13 residues. Germline CDR1 MNHEY, CDR2 SVGAGI. CDR3 sequence: CASRLRGAREQYF. The CDR3 DNA reads as TGTGCCAGCAGGCTTCGGGGGGCCCGAGAGCAGTACTTC.

The gene calls are TRBV6-5 and TRBJ2-5, with D maybe TRBD1 (6 bases). V lost 8 bases and J 2 bases, leaving 18 bases between the germline ends. Germline CDR1 is MNHEY and CDR2 is SVGAGI. This CDR3 region has 15 residues. DNA of the CDR3: TGTGCCAGCGGAAGACAACAGGGAAGTCAAGAGACCCAGTACTTC. Amino acids: CASGRQQGSQETQYF.

This chain connects TRBV10-1 to TRBJ1-2; D gene uncertain. Germline assignment: CDR1 WNHNN and CDR2 SYGVQD (reference sequence). This CDR3 contains 12 residues. The V gene lost 6 bases and the J gene lost 5 bases, with 10 bases spanning the gap. The CDR3 DNA reads TGCGCCAGCAGATTACAGATATATGGCTACACCTTC. Its translation is CASRLQIYGYTF.

This sequence joins TRBV7-2 and TRBJ2-4; TRBD2 agrees at 9 bases. The CDR3 consists of 15 residues. Germline CDR1 SGHTA, CDR2 FQGNSA. Losses at the gene ends were 5 bases for V and 6 bases for J; bases not matched to a gene: 8. The chain's CDR3 is CASSKTSGGGNIQYF. In nucleotides, the CDR3 is TGTGCCAGCAGCAAGACTAGCGGAGGAGGAAACATTCAGTACTTC.

This chain joins TRBV6-5 and TRBJ1-6; 7 nucleotides agree with TRBD1. With V trimmed by 6 bases and J by 9 bases, 8 bases remained unmatched. The germline V gene encodes CDR1 MNHEY and CDR2 SVGAGI. The CDR3 extends over 14 amino acids. CDR3 coding DNA: TGTGCCAGCAGACCCAGACAGGGTGGTTCACCCCTCCACTTT. Residues: CASRPRQGGSPLHF.

V is TRBV7-8 and J is TRBJ2-3, with D possibly matching TRBD2 (6 bases). V lost 4 bases, J lost 2 bases, and 13 bases lay in between. Per the germline V gene, CDR1 is SGHVS and CDR2 is FQNEAQ. This CDR3 region has 15 residues. The CDR3 nucleotides are TGTGCCAGCAGCTCGAATGGGGGACTCACAGATACGCAGTATTTT. This codes for CASSSNGGLTDTQYF.

V and J are TRBV29-1 and TRBJ1-1; possibly TRBD1 for D (6 bases). The V end was cut by 0 bases, the J end by 1 base, with 6 bases between. This CDR3 has 13 residues. Per germline, CDR1 SQVTM and CDR2 ANQGSEA. The DNA for the CDR3 is TGCAGCGTTGAAGAACAGGGGAACACTGAAGCTTTCTTT. It yields the protein CSVEEQGNTEAFF.

DNA of the CDR3: TGTGCCAGCAGCCCGAGCCAAGTCATCAATCAGCCCCAGCATTTT. Translating gives CASSPSQVINQPQHF. The rearrangement uses TRBV3-1 (or the pseudogene TRBV3-2) and TRBJ1-5; D remains ambiguous. This CDR3 spans 15 amino acids. V lost 4 bases and J lost 3, with 13 bases in between. Germline V gives CDR1 LGHDT, CDR2 YNNKEL (reference sequence).

The chain joins TRBV7-9 to TRBJ1-4; TRBD1 matches at 8 bases. The CDR3 consists of 15 residues. V lost 5 bases and J lost 7; bases outside the gene matches: 9. CDR1 and CDR2 (germline): SEHNR, FQNEAQ (reference sequence). The CDR3 DNA sequence: TGTGCCAGCAGCGATACAGGGGGATACCGTGAAAAACTGTTTTTT. It yields the protein CASSDTGGYREKLFF.

The V and J genes are TRBV5-1 and TRBJ1-6, with D unclear. Deletions cut 0 bases from V and 9 bases from J, with 13 bases between. This CDR3 has 15 amino acids. Germline V gene lookup returns CDR1 SGHRS and CDR2 YFSETQ. DNA of the CDR3: TGCGCCAGCAGCTTGGAGTTGGAGGGAGGTTCACCCCTCCACTTT. This translates into CASSLELEGGSPLHF.

This chain joins TRBV7-9 and TRBJ2-1, with D tentatively TRBD2 (5 bases). This CDR3 has 11 residues. Germline V gene data show CDR1 as SEHNR and CDR2 as FQNEAQ (reference sequence). V gave up 6 bases and J gave up 13 bases, with 13 bases separating them. Here the CDR3 reads CASSKTSLQFF. The CDR3 DNA sequence: TGTGCCAGCAGTAAAACTAGTTTACAGTTCTTC.

The chain combines TRBV29-1 with TRBJ1-1; perhaps TRBD1 as D (5 bases). Trimming took 6 bases from V and 6 from J, leaving 11 bases between them. The germline gives CDR1 SQVTM, CDR2 ANQGSEA. The CDR3 is 11 residues long. CDR3 in amino acids: CSVVRAAEAFF. The CDR3 region has the DNA TGCAGCGTCGTCAGGGCGGCTGAAGCTTTCTTT.